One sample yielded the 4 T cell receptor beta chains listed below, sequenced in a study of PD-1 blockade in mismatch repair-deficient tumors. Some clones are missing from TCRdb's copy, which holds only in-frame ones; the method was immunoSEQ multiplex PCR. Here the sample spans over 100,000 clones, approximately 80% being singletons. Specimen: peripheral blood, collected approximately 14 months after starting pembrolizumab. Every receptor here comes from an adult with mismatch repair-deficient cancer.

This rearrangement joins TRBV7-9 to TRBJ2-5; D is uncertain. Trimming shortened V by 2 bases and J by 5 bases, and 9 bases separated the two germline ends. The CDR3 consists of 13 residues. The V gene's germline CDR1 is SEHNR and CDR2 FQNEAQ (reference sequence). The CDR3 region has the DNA TGTGCCAGCAGCTTATCTTCTGGGGAGACCCAGTACTTC. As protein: CASSLSSGETQYF. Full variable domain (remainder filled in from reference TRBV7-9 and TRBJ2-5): DTGVSQNPRHKITKRGQNVTFRCDPISEHNRLYWYRQTLGQGPEFLTYFQNEAQLEKSRLLSDRFSAERPKGSFSTLEIQRTEQGDSAMYLCASSLSSGETQYFGPGTRLLVL.

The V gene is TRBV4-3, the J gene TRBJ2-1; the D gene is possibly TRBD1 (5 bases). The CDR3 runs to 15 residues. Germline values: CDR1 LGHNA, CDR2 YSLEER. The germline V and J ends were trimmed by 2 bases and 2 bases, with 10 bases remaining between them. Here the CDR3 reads CASSQNLQAYNEQFF. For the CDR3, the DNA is TGCGCCAGCAGCCAAAACTTACAGGCCTACAATGAGCAGTTCTTC.

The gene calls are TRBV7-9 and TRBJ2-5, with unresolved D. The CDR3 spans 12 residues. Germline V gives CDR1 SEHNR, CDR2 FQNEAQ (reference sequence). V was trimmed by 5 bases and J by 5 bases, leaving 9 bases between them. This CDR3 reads CASSLSAETQYF. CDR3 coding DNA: TGTGCCAGCAGCCTGAGCGCGGAGACCCAGTACTTC.

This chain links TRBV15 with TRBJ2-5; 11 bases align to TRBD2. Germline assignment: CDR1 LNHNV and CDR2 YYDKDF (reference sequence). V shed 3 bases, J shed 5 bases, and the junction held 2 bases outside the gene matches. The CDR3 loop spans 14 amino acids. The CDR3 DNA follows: TGTGCCACCAGCAGCACTAGCGGGAGTGAGACCCAGTACTTC. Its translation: CATSSTSGSETQYF.